This T cell receptor beta chain was identified in a study of blood T cells in healthy people across ages. Notes on the study in general: Shifts in expanded clonotypes may have been confounded by donor CMV status, which was unknown. Per million T cells, TCR beta diversity dropped roughly linearly as age increased.

This clonotype came up many times. Antigen unknown. A J-beta primer mix and a sample-barcoded 5' primer were used in a second PCR of roughly 7 to 12 cycles. With 12 random nucleotides, a template-switch adaptor tagged each individual cDNA molecule. MiXCR, run by TCRdb on the 5' RACE reads, gives a single entry per CDR3 protein. Of more than 800,000 distinct CDR3 sequences in the sample, around 30% were seen once. The study recruited healthy Caucasian donors from Russia who were aged roughly 6 to 90. The CDR3 is 12 residues long. The germline V gene has CDR1 LNHNV and CDR2 YYDKDF (reference sequence). Between the trimmed V and J ends, which lost 0 bases and 8 bases, there was a span of 7 bases.

The chain recombines TRBV15 with TRBJ1-2, with TRBD1 as a possible D gene (5 bases). The TCR was taken from a woman older than 75 in good health. Sequencing was done on a sample of blood. This CDR3 is CATSRDHRGYTF. The CDR3 DNA reads TGTGCCACCAGCAGAGATCACAGGGGCTACACCTTC.